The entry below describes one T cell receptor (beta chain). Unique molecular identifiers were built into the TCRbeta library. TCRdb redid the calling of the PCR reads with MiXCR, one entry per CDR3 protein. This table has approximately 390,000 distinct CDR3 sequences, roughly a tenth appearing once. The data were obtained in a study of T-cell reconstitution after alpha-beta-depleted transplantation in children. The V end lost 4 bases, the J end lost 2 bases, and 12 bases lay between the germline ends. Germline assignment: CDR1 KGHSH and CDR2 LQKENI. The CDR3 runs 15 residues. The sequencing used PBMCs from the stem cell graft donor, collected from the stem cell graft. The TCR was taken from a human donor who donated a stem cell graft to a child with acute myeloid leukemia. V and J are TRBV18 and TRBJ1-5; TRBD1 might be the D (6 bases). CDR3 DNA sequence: TGTGCCAGCTCACTCTCCGGGACACGCAATCAGCCCCAGCATTTT. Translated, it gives CASSLSGTRNQPQHF.